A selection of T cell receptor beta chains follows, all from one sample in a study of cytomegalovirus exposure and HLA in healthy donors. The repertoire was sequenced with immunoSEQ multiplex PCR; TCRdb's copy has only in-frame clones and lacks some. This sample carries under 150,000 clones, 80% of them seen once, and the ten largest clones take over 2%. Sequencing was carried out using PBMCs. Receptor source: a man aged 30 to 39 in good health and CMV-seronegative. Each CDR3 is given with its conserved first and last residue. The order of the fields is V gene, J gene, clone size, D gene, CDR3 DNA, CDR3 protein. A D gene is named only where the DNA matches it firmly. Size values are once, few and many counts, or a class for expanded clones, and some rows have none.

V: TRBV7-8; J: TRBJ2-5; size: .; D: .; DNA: TGTGCCAGCAGCAACCGGGACTTTCAAGAGACCCAGTACTTC; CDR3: CASSNRDFQETQYF
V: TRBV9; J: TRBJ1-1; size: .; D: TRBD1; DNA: TGTGCCAGCAGCGACAGCCCGACAGGGGGTCTCACTGAAGCTTTCTTT; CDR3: CASSDSPTGGLTEAFF
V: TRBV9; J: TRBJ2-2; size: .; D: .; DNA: TGTGCCAGCAGCGTAGTGCTAGCCGGGGAGCTGTTTTTT; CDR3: CASSVVLAGELFF
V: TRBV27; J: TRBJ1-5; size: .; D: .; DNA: TGTGCCAGCAGTTCCTCTCAGGGATCTCAGCCCCAGCATTTT; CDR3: CASSSSQGSQPQHF
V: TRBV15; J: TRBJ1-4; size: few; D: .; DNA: TGTGCCACCAGCCAACAGAGGAGGGGTGAAAAACTGTTTTTT; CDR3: CATSQQRRGEKLFF
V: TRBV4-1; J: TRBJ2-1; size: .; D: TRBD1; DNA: TGCGCCAGCAGCCAAGGATTGACAGGGAGCTCCTACAATGAGCAGTTCTTC; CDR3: CASSQGLTGSSYNEQFF
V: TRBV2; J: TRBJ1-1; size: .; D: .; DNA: TGTGCCAGCAGTGAAGCGGGACAATGGGACACTGAAGCTTTCTTT; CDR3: CASSEAGQWDTEAFF
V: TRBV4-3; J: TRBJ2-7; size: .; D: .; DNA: TGCGCCAGCAGCCAAGACACGAGCTCCTACGAGCAGTACTTC; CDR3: CASSQDTSSYEQYF
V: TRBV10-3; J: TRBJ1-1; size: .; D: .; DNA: TGTGCCATCTACGACGGGGATGAAGCTTTCTTT; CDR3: CAIYDGDEAFF
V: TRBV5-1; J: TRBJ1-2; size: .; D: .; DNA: TGCGCCAGCAGCCTACGTCCGACTAATGGAGACACCTTC; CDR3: CASSLRPTNGDTF
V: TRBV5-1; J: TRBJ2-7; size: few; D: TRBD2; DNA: TGCGCCAGCAGCTTGGATCGGGATTCGGGAGGGGAGTACGAGCAGTACTTC; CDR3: CASSLDRDSGGEYEQYF
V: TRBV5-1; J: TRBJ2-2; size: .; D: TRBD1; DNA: TGCGCCAGCAGCTTCCCGGGGACAGGGACCGACGGGGAGCTGTTTTTT; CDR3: CASSFPGTGTDGELFF
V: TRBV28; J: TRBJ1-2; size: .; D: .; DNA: TGTGCCAGCAGTTTCCCTAGGGCCATACAGGGACGCCATGGCTACACCTTC; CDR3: CASSFPRAIQGRHGYTF
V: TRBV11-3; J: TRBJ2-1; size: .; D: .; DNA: TGTGCCAGCAGCTTGTCAGTAGAGCAGTTCTTC; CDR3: CASSLSVEQFF
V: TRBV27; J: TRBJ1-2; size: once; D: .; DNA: TGTGCCAGCAGTAACAAACCTAACTATGGCTACACCTTC; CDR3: CASSNKPNYGYTF
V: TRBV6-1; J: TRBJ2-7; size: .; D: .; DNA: TGTGCCAGCAGAATCAGGCGTAACTACGAGCAGTACTTC; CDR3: CASRIRRNYEQYF
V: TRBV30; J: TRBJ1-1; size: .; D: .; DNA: TGTGCCGGGGCAAGCAACACTGAAGCTTTCTTT; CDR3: CAGASNTEAFF
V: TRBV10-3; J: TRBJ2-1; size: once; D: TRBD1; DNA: TGTGCCATCAGAGGGACAGTTGTCGATGAGCAGTTCTTC; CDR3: CAIRGTVVDEQFF
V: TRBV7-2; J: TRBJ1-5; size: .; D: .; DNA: TGTGCCAGCAGCTTAGCATCAGGGGGCAATCAGCCCCAGCATTTT; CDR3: CASSLASGGNQPQHF
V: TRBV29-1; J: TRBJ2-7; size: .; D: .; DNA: TGCAGCGTTGCCCCTAGTAGCTACGAGCAGTACTTC; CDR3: CSVAPSSYEQYF
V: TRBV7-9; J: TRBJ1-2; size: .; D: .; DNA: TGTGCCAGCAGCCCGATTGGGGGGGATGGCTACACCTTC; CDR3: CASSPIGGDGYTF